The next 21 T cell receptor beta chains were all read from a single sample in a study of blood T cell repertoires in COVID-19. The assay was immunoSEQ multiplex PCR, and TCRdb's table has in-frame clones only and misses some. Altogether approximately 190,000 clones are present, 84% being singletons, with the ten largest covering under 4%. The sample taken for sequencing was PBMCs or T cells enriched from blood (not recorded which). Receptors originate from a woman in her 30s who had been exposed to COVID-19.

The chain uses TRBV3-1 (or the pseudogene TRBV3-2) and TRBJ1-3; tentative D call: TRBD1 (5 bases). CDR1 and CDR2 from the germline V gene are LGHDT and YNNKEL (reference sequence). The CDR3 spans 14 residues. V gave up 1 base and J gave up 8 bases, with 12 bases separating them. The CDR3 is CASSQAGFVDTIYF. The CDR3, as DNA: TGTGCCAGCAGCCAAGCAGGGTTCGTGGACACCATATATTTT.

This clone turned up a few times. A read error may produce the germline difference seen at one junction end. The chain combines TRBV5-5 with TRBJ1-2; D is unclear. Germline V lookup: CDR1 SGHKS, CDR2 YYEKEE (reference sequence). The CDR3 runs to 14 residues. The CDR3 nucleotides read TGTGCCAGCACCTTGGTAGGAGCAAACTATGGCTACACCTTC. Amino acids: CASTLVGANYGYTF.

This clone was recorded only once. V usage is TRBV13 and J usage is TRBJ1-2, with 7 bases that match TRBD1. Germline lookup yields CDR1 PRHDT and CDR2 FYEKMQ (reference sequence). This CDR3 comprises 15 residues. V was pared by 5 bases and J by 8 bases, with 14 bases of the junction left unmatched. The CDR3 reads CASSTDRASTWGYTF. As DNA, the CDR3 is TGTGCCAGCAGCACAGACAGGGCTTCAACGTGGGGCTACACCTTC.

V is TRBV5-4 and J is TRBJ2-7, with 8 bases identical to TRBD2. The germline V gene encodes CDR1 SGHNT and CDR2 YYREEE (reference sequence). Trimming removed 4 bases from V and 0 bases from J; junction bases left unmatched: 6. The length of the CDR3 is 15 residues. The CDR3 spells CASSPRGASSYEQYF. The CDR3 region has the DNA TGTGCCAGCAGCCCGCGGGGGGCGAGCTCCTACGAGCAGTACTTC. Full variable domain (remainder filled in from reference TRBV5-4 and TRBJ2-7): ETGVTQSPTHLIKTRGQQVTLRCSSQSGHNTVSWYQQALGQGPQFIFQYYREEENGRGNFPPRFSGLQFPNYSSELNVNALELDDSALYLCASSPRGASSYEQYFGPGTRLTVT.

The V call is TRBV7-9, the J call TRBJ2-7; 12 bases agree with TRBD2. The CDR3 extends over 15 amino acids. Trimming cost V 6 bases and J 3 bases; bases outside gene matches: 6. Germline values: CDR1 SEHNR, CDR2 FQNEAQ (reference sequence). CDR3 residues: CASRDLAGGIYEQYF. CDR3 nucleotides: TGTGCCAGCAGGGACCTAGCGGGGGGGATCTACGAGCAGTACTTC.

The chain couples TRBV2 to TRBJ1-5, with 9 positions matching TRBD1. The V and J ends lost 5 bases and 5 bases, in that order; junction bases with no gene match: 1. The germline CDR1 and CDR2 sequences are SNHLY and FYNNEI. CDR3 length: 13 residues. CDR3 DNA sequence: TGTGCCAGCAGTCGACAGGGGGATCAGCCCCAGCATTTT. Translating gives CASSRQGDQPQHF.

V is TRBV2 and J is TRBJ1-1, with D perhaps TRBD1 (6 bases). This CDR3 contains 13 residues. Trimming pared 6 bases from V and 7 bases from J, leaving 15 bases between. Germline CDR1 is SNHLY and CDR2 is FYNNEI. CDR3 DNA sequence: TGTGCCAGCAGCTTAACACAGGGTTTTGAAGCTTTCTTT. Its protein product is CASSLTQGFEAFF. Supplemented by reference TRBV2 and TRBJ1-1, the full variable domain reads EPEVTQTPSHQVTQMGQEVILRCVPISNHLYFYWYRQILGQKVEFLVSFYNNEISEKSEIFDDQFSVERPDGSNFTLKIRSTKLEDSAMYFCASSLTQGFEAFFGQGTRLTVV.

This chain connects TRBV6-6 to TRBJ1-5, with a possible D match to TRBD1 (6 bases). This CDR3 spans 14 amino acids. Trimming took 3 bases from V and 2 from J, leaving 8 bases between them. Looked up from germline, CDR1 is MNHNY and CDR2 is SVGAGI (reference sequence). The CDR3 DNA reads TGTGCCAGCAGTTATCCAGGGGGCAATCAGCCCCAGCATTTT. Translating gives CASSYPGGNQPQHF.

This clone was counted a single time. V is TRBV9 and J is TRBJ2-3; D is perhaps TRBD1 (6 bases). The V end lost 4 bases, the J end lost 2 bases, and 17 bases lay between the germline ends. This CDR3 has 16 residues. Germline assignment: CDR1 SGDLS and CDR2 YYNGEE. This CDR3 reads CASSPPTGFVTDTQYF. The CDR3 region has the DNA TGTGCCAGCAGCCCCCCAACAGGGTTTGTCACAGATACGCAGTATTTT. Variable domain in full (rest from reference TRBV9 and TRBJ2-3): DSGVTQTPKHLITATGQRVTLRCSPRSGDLSVYWYQQSLDQGLQFLIQYYNGEERAKGNILERFSAQQFPDLHSELNLSSLELGDSALYFCASSPPTGFVTDTQYFGPGTRLTVL.

The chain joins TRBV12-3 or TRBV12-4 to TRBJ2-7; TRBD1 is a possible D gene (6 bases). Deletions cut 5 bases from V and 3 bases from J, with 11 bases between. The CDR3 covers 13 residues. CDR3 amino acids: CASSGGHIYEQYF. The CDR3 region has the DNA TGTGCCAGCAGTGGGGGACATATCTACGAGCAGTACTTC.

In this sample, this clone turned up a few times. The chain has TRBV11-2 and TRBJ1-2; a possible D gene is TRBD1 (6 bases). The CDR3 covers 14 residues. V was pared by 5 bases and J by 8 bases, with 18 bases between. CDR1 is SGHAT and CDR2 is FQNNGV in the germline V gene. The CDR3 bases are TGTGCCAGCAGCGCCCAACGGGACACGGGGGGCTACACCTTC. It specifies CASSAQRDTGGYTF.

J is TRBJ2-7 and V is TRBV7-8; 12 bases align to TRBD2. With 1 base clipped from V and 4 bases from J, the junction kept 5 bases outside the gene matches. This CDR3 has 16 amino acids. Germline lookup yields CDR1 SGHVS and CDR2 FQNEAQ. CDR3 coding DNA: TGTGCCAGCAGCTTAGGTGCTAGCGGGGGGGTGTACGAGCAGTACTTC. Translation: CASSLGASGGVYEQYF.

Here the CDR3 DNA reads TGCAGCGTCTGCTACGAGGGCACTGAAGCTTTCTTT. Its translation is CSVCYEGTEAFF. The genes are TRBV29-1 and TRBJ1-1; no clear D gene. The CDR3 runs to 12 residues. The ends were cut back, 6 bases at V and 4 bases at J, with 12 bases in the middle. Germline V gives CDR1 SQVTM, CDR2 ANQGSEA.

The V and J genes are TRBV7-9 and TRBJ2-7, with TRBD1 matching 8 bases. Germline loops: CDR1 SEHNR, CDR2 FQNEAQ (reference sequence). The CDR3 is 14 residues long. V gave up 5 bases and J gave up 3 bases; unmatched junction bases: 6. CDR3 in DNA: TGTGCCAGCAGCCTGCGACAGGGGCACTACGAGCAGTACTTC. It codes for CASSLRQGHYEQYF. Drawing the rest from reference TRBV7-9 and TRBJ2-7, the complete variable domain is DTGVSQNPRHKITKRGQNVTFRCDPISEHNRLYWYRQTLGQGPEFLTYFQNEAQLEKSRLLSDRFSAERPKGSFSTLEIQRTEQGDSAMYLCASSLRQGHYEQYFGPGTRLTVT.

The chain links TRBV19 to TRBJ2-2; possibly TRBD1 for D (5 bases). The CDR3 spans 12 residues. Trimming shortened V by 8 bases and J by 6 bases, and 10 bases separated the two germline ends. Germline values: CDR1 LNHDA, CDR2 SQIVND (reference sequence). The CDR3 nucleotides read TGTGCCAGTTACAGGTACGCCGGGGAGCTGTTTTTT. It translates to CASYRYAGELFF.

This chain connects TRBV4-1 to TRBJ1-6; TRBD1 aligns across 8 bases. Germline loops: CDR1 MGHRA, CDR2 YSYEKL. Trimming cost V 1 base and J 6 bases; bases outside gene matches: 5. The CDR3 is 16 residues long. The CDR3 DNA sequence: TGCGCCAGCAGCCAAGGGGGGGACAGGACTAATTCACCCCTCCACTTT. Translating gives CASSQGGDRTNSPLHF.

J is TRBJ1-6 and V is TRBV2, with D unresolved. The germline CDR1 and CDR2 sequences are SNHLY and FYNNEI. The CDR3 is 17 amino acids. V lost 6 bases to trimming and J lost 10 bases, with 25 bases between them. CDR3 sequence reads: CASRVTGRTRFGSPLHF. Here the CDR3 DNA reads TGTGCCAGCAGGGTCACGGGAAGGACGAGGTTCGGGTCACCCCTCCACTTT.

V is TRBV2 and J is TRBJ2-3; 13 bases are shared with TRBD2. CDR1 is SNHLY and CDR2 is FYNNEI in the germline V gene. V trimming: 4 bases; J trimming: 1 base; junction bases outside the gene matches: 2. This CDR3 region has 16 residues. The DNA of the CDR3 is TGTGCCAGCAGTGCCGGGACTAGCGGGGGCACAGATACGCAGTATTTT. The encoded protein is CASSAGTSGGTDTQYF. The complete variable domain, with remaining parts taken from reference TRBV2 and TRBJ2-3, reads EPEVTQTPSHQVTQMGQEVILRCVPISNHLYFYWYRQILGQKVEFLVSFYNNEISEKSEIFDDQFSVERPDGSNFTLKIRSTKLEDSAMYFCASSAGTSGGTDTQYFGPGTRLTVL.

The chain carries TRBV6-5 and TRBJ1-6; no reliable D call. This CDR3 has 16 amino acids. The germline V gene encodes CDR1 MNHEY and CDR2 SVGAGI. V was pared by 0 bases and J by 7 bases, with 13 bases between. CDR3 residues: CASSYSSGGRNSPLHF. The DNA for the CDR3 is TGTGCCAGCAGTTACTCGAGTGGAGGGAGAAATTCACCCCTCCACTTT.

The chain uses TRBV9 and TRBJ1-6; tentative D call: TRBD1 (6 bases). Germline V gene sequence: CDR1 SGDLS, CDR2 YYNGEE. The germline V and J ends were trimmed by 4 bases and 4 bases, with 15 bases remaining between them. The CDR3 is 16 amino acids. The CDR3 region is CASSRGGGEYNSPLHF. The CDR3 bases are TGTGCCAGCAGCCGAGGGGGGGGCGAGTATAATTCACCCCTCCACTTT. The full variable domain, in which reference TRBV9 and TRBJ1-6 provide the parts outside the CDR3, is DSGVTQTPKHLITATGQRVTLRCSPRSGDLSVYWYQQSLDQGLQFLIQYYNGEERAKGNILERFSAQQFPDLHSELNLSSLELGDSALYFCASSRGGGEYNSPLHFGNGTRLTVT.

V gene TRBV5-6 combines with J gene TRBJ2-7; 13 bases map to TRBD2. The CDR3 covers 16 residues. The V gene's germline CDR1 is SGHDT and CDR2 YYEEEE. J lost 3 bases, V lost 2 bases, and 5 bases had no gene match. The chain's CDR3 is CASSFGTSGAIYEQYF. The CDR3 DNA is TGTGCCAGCAGCTTTGGGACTAGCGGGGCGATCTACGAGCAGTACTTC.